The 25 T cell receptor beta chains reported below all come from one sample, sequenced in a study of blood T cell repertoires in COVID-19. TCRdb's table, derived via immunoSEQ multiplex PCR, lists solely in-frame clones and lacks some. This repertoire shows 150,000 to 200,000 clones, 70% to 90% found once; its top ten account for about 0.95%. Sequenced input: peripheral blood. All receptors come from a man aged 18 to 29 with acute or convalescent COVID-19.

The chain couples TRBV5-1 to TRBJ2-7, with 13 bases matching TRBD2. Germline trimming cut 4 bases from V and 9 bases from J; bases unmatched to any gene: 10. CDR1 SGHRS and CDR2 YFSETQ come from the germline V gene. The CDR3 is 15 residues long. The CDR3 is CASSPRTSGGHGQYF. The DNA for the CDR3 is TGCGCCAGCAGCCCTCGGACTAGCGGGGGTCATGGGCAGTACTTC.

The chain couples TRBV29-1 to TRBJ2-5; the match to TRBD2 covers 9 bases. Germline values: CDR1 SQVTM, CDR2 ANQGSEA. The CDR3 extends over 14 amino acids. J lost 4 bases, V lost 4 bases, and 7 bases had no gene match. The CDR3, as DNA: TGCAGCGTTGGGAACCTAGCGGGGCTAGAGACCCAGTACTTC. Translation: CSVGNLAGLETQYF.

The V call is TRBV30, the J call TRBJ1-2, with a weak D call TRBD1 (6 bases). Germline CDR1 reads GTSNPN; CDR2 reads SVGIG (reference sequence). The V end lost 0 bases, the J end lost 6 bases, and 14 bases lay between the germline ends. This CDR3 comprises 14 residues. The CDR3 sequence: CAWSVLRDNDGYTF. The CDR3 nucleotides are TGTGCCTGGAGTGTACTCCGGGACAATGATGGCTACACCTTC.

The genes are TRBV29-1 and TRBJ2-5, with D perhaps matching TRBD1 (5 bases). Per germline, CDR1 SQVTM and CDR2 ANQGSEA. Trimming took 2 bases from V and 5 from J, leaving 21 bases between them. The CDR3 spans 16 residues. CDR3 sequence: CSVESPGPESWETQYF. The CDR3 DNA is TGCAGCGTTGAATCCCCAGGGCCAGAAAGTTGGGAGACCCAGTACTTC. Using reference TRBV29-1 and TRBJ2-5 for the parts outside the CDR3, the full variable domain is SAVISQKPSRDICQRGTSLTIQCQVDSQVTMMFWYRQQPGQSLTLIATANQGSEATYESGFVIDKFPISRPNLTFSTLTVSNMSPEDSSIYLCSVESPGPESWETQYFGPGTRLLVL.

CDR3 sequence (DNA): TGTGCCAGCAGCCAAAATAGCGGGGGGAACACCGGGGAGCTGTTTTTT. Its translation: CASSQNSGGNTGELFF. J is TRBJ2-2 and V is TRBV7-3; 9 positions agree with TRBD2. Germline V gives CDR1 SGHTA, CDR2 FQGTGA. The trim removed 5 bases at V and 1 base at J, leaving 5 bases unmatched. The CDR3 has 16 amino acids.

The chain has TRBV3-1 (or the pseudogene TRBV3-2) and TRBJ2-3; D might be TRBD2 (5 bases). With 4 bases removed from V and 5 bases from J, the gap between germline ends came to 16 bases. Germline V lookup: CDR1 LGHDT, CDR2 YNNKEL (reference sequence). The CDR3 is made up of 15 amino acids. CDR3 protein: CASSPTRVGKDTQYF. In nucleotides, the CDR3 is TGTGCCAGCAGCCCTACCCGGGTCGGGAAAGATACGCAGTATTTT.

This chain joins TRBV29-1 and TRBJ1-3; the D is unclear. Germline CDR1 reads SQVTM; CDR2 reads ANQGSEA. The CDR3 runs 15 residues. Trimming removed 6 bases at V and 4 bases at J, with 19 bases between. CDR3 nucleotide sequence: TGCAGCGTCGCGAGGGCCGATGATGGGGGAAACACCATATATTTT. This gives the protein CSVARADDGGNTIYF.

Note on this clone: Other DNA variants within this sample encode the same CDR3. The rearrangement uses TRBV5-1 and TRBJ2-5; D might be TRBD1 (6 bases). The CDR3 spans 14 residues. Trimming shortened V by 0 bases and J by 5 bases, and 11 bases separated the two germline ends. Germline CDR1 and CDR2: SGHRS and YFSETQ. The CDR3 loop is CASSLASGGETQYF. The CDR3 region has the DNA TGCGCCAGCAGCTTGGCTTCTGGGGGCGAGACCCAGTACTTC.

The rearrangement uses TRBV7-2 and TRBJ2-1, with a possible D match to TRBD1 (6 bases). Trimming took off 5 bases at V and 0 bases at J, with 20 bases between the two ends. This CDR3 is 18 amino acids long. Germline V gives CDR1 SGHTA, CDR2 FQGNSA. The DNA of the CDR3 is TGTGCCAGCAGCCCCCACCGGGTGACAGGTGCCTCCTACAATGAGCAGTTCTTC. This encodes CASSPHRVTGASYNEQFF. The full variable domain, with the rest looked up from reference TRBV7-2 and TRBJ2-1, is GAGVSQSPSNKVTEKGKDVELRCDPISGHTALYWYRQSLGQGLEFLIYFQGNSAPDKSGLPSDRFSAERTGGSVSTLTIQRTQQEDSAVYLCASSPHRVTGASYNEQFFGPGTRLTVL.

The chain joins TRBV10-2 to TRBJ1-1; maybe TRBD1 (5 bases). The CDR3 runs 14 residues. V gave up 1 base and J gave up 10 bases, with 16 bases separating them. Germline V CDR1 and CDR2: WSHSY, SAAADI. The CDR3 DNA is TGCGCCAGCAGTGAGTATGGTTGGGGGGTCGGAGCTTTCTTT. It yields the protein CASSEYGWGVGAFF.

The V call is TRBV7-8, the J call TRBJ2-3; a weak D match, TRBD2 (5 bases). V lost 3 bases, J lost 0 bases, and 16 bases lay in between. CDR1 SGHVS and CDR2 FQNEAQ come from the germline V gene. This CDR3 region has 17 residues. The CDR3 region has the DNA TGTGCCAGCAGCTTGAGGGTTAGCGTATCTAGCACAGATACGCAGTATTTT. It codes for CASSLRVSVSSTDTQYF.

The CDR3 loop is CASSEIGGYWSPLHF. The DNA for the CDR3 is TGTGCCAGCAGTGAGATAGGGGGTTATTGGTCACCCCTCCACTTT. This chain links TRBV25-1 with TRBJ1-6, with D possibly TRBD1 on 6 matching bases. The CDR3 extends over 15 amino acids. Trimming removed 3 bases at V and 10 bases at J, with 16 bases between. The germline CDR1 and CDR2 sequences are MGHDK and SYGVNS.

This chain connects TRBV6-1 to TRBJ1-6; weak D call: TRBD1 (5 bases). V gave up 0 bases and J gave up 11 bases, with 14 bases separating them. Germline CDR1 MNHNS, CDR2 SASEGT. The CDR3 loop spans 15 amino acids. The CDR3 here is CASSEARGGWTPLHF. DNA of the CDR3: TGTGCCAGCAGTGAAGCGCGGGGGGGATGGACACCCCTCCACTTT.

The CDR3 coding sequence is TGTGCCAGCAGTTACTCGGGACAGGGGGCGGAAAACATTCAGTACTTC. This encodes CASSYSGQGAENIQYF. V is TRBV6-6 and J is TRBJ2-4, with TRBD1 identical over 12 bases. This CDR3 contains 16 residues. The V gene end was trimmed by 0 bases and the J gene end by 5 bases; junction bases not matched to a gene: 2. Germline V gene sequence: CDR1 MNHNY, CDR2 SVGAGI (reference sequence).

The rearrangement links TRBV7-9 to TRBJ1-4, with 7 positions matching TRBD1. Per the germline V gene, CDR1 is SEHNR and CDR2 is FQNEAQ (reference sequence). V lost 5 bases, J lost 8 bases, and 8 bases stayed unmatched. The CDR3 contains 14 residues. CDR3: CASSHPGGWEKLFF. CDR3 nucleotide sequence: TGTGCCAGCAGCCATCCAGGGGGTTGGGAAAAACTGTTTTTT.

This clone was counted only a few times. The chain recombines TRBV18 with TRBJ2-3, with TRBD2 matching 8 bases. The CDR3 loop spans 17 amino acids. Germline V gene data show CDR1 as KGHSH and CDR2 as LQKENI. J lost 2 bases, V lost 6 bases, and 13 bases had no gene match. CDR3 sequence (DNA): TGTGCCAGCTCGCAACCGAAAGCGGGGGCCTCCACAGATACGCAGTATTTT. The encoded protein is CASSQPKAGASTDTQYF.

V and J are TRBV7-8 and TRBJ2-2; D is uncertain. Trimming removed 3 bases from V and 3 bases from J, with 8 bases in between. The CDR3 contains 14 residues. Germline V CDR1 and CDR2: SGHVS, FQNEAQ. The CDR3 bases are TGTGCCAGCAGCTTCTTCCGGGACACCGGGGAGCTGTTTTTT. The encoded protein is CASSFFRDTGELFF.

CDR3 loop: CASSLNGRSGYTF. The CDR3, as DNA: TGTGCCAGCAGTTTAAATGGGAGAAGCGGCTACACCTTC. V and J are TRBV12-3 or TRBV12-4 and TRBJ1-2; D gene unclear. The CDR3 length is 13 residues. Deletions cut 2 bases from V and 8 bases from J, with 12 bases between.

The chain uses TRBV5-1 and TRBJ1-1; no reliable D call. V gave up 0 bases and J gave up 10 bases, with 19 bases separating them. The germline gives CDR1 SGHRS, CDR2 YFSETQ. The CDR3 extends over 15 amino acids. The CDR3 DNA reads TGCGCCAGCAGCTTGGGGAGAGGAGCCGAGTTAGGAGCTTTCTTT. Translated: CASSLGRGAELGAFF.

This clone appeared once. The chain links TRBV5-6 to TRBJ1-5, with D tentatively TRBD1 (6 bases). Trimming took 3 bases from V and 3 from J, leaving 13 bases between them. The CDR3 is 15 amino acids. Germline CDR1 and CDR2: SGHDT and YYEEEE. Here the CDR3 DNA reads TGTGCCAGCAGCTCGACAGGTTCCAACAATCAGCCCCAGCATTTT. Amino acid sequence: CASSSTGSNNQPQHF.

Written as DNA, the CDR3 is TGTGCCAGCAGCTCAGTCAGGGGTAATTCACCCCTCCACTTT. Its protein is CASSSVRGNSPLHF. The chain carries TRBV7-9 and TRBJ1-6; a weak D match, TRBD1 (6 bases). The CDR3 loop spans 14 amino acids. The ends were cut back, 4 bases at V and 6 bases at J, with 10 bases in the middle. The germline CDR1 and CDR2 sequences are SEHNR and FQNEAQ (reference sequence).

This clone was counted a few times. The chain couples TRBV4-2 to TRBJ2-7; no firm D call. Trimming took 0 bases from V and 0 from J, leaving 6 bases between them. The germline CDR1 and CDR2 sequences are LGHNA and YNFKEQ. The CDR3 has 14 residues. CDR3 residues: CASSQEVSSYEQYF. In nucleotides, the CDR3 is TGTGCCAGCAGCCAAGAGGTCAGCTCCTACGAGCAGTACTTC.

The CDR3: CASRLTSGGSGELFF. The CDR3 bases are TGTGCCAGCAGACTGACTAGCGGGGGCTCCGGGGAGCTGTTTTTT. The chain combines TRBV6-4 with TRBJ2-2, with 12 bases fitting TRBD2. The CDR3 length is 15 residues. Trimming cost V 6 bases and J 6 bases; bases outside gene matches: 5. Germline CDR1 is MRHNA and CDR2 is SNTAGT.

This CDR3 is CASSPSGSNTEAFF. CDR3 DNA sequence: TGTGCCAGCAGCCCTTCCGGGTCGAACACTGAAGCTTTCTTT. The chain carries TRBV7-3 and TRBJ1-1; no firm D call. Germline V gene sequence: CDR1 SGHTA, CDR2 FQGTGA. Trimming cost V 5 bases and J 1 base, with 11 bases left between them. The CDR3 is 14 residues long.

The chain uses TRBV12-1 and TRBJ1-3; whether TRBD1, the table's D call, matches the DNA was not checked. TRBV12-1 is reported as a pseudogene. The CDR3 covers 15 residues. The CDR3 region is CASSLGTGRRNTIYF. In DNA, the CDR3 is TGTGCCAGCAGCCTCGGGACAGGGAGACGAAACACCATATATTTT.